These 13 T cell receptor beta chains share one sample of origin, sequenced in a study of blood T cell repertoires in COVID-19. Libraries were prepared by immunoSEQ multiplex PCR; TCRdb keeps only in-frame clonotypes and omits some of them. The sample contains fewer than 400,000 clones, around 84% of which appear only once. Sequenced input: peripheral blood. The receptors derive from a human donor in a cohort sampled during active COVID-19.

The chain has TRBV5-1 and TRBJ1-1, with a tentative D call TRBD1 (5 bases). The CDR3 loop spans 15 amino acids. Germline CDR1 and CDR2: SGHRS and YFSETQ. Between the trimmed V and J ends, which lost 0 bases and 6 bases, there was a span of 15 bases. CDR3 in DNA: TGCGCCAGCAGCTTGGAGTTCGGCAGGGTCTCTGAAGCTTTCTTT. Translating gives CASSLEFGRVSEAFF.

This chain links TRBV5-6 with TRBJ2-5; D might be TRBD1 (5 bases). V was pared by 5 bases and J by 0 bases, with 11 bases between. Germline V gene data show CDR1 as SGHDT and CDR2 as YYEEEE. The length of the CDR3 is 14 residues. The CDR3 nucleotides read TGTGCCAGCAGAATAATGACAGACCAAGAGACCCAGTACTTC. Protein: CASRIMTDQETQYF. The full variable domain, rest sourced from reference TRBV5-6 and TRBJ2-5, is DAGVTQSPTHLIKTRGQQVTLRCSPKSGHDTVSWYQQALGQGPQFIFQYYEEEERQRGNFPDRFSGHQFPNYSSELNVNALLLGDSALYLCASRIMTDQETQYFGPGTRLLVL.

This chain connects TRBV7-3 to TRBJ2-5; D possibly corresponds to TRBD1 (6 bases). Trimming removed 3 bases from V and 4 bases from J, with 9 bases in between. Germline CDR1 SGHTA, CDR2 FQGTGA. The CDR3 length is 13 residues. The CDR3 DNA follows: TGTGCCAGCAGCTTGGACAGTCGAGAGACCCAGTACTTC. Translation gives CASSLDSRETQYF.

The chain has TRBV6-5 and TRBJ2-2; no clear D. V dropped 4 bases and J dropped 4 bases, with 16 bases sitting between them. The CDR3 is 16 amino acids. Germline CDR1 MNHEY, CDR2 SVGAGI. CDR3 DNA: TGTGCCAGCAGTTTGACTGGCCAAGCGAGCACCGGGGAGCTGTTTTTT. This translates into CASSLTGQASTGELFF.

The CDR3, as DNA: TGCGCCAGCAGCCCAACGCCCTATAGCACAGATACGCAGTATTTT. This sequence encodes CASSPTPYSTDTQYF. The chain combines TRBV4-1 with TRBJ2-3; D is undetermined. Germline V gives CDR1 MGHRA, CDR2 YSYEKL. The CDR3 runs to 15 residues. Trimming took 4 bases from V and 0 from J, leaving 11 bases between them.

CDR3 protein: CASSLVLGAATNEKLFF. As DNA, the CDR3 is TGTGCCAGCAGCTTAGTCTTGGGGGCGGCGACTAATGAAAAACTGTTTTTT. This chain uses TRBV7-8 with TRBJ1-4; D possibly corresponds to TRBD1 (6 bases). This CDR3 has 17 amino acids. Germline CDR1 and CDR2: SGHVS and FQNEAQ. V was pared by 1 base and J by 2 bases, with 14 bases between.

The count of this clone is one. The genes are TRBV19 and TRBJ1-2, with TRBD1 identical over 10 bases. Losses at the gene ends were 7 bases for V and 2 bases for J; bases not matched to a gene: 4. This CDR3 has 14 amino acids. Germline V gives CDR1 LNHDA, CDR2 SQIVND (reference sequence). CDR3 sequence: CASKPGQGNYGYTF. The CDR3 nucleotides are TGTGCCAGTAAACCGGGACAGGGGAACTATGGCTACACCTTC.

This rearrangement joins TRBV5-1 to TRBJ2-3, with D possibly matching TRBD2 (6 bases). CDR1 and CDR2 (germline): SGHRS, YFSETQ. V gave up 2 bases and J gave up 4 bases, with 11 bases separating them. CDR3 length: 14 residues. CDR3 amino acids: CASSFGRDSDTQYF. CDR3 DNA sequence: TGCGCCAGCAGCTTTGGGCGGGATTCAGATACGCAGTATTTT.

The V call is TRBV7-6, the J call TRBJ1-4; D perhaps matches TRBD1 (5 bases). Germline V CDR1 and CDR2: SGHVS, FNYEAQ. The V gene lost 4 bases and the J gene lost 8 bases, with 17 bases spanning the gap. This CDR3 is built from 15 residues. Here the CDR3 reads CASSSNQGGWEKLFF. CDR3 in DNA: TGTGCCAGCAGCTCAAACCAGGGAGGTTGGGAAAAACTGTTTTTT. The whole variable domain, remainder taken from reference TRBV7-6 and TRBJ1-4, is GAGVSQSPRYKVTKRGQDVALRCDPISGHVSLYWYRQALGQGPEFLTYFNYEAQQDKSGLPNDRFSAERPEGSISTLTIQRTEQRDSAMYRCASSSNQGGWEKLFFGSGTQLSVL.

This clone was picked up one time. The CDR3 DNA reads as TGTGCCACCAGGTACTTCCCTGCCGCGGAAGAAGCTTTCTTT. Protein product: CATRYFPAAEEAFF. V and J are TRBV24-1 and TRBJ1-1, with no clear D. Deletions cut 7 bases from V and 8 bases from J, with 19 bases between. The germline V gene encodes CDR1 KGHDR and CDR2 SFDVKD. The length of the CDR3 is 14 residues.

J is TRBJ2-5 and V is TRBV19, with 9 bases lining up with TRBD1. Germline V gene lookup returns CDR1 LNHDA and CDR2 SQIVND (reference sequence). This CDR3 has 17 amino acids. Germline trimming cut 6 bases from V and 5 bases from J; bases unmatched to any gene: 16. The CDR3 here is CASRGLGGQGPYETQYF. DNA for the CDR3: TGTGCCAGTAGGGGGTTGGGGGGACAGGGACCTTACGAGACCCAGTACTTC.

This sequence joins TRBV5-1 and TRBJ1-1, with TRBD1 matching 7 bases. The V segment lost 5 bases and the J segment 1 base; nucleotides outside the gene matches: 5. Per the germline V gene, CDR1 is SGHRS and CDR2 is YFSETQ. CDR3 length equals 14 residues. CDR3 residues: CASRFTGANTEAFF. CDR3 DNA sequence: TGCGCCAGCAGATTCACAGGGGCGAACACTGAAGCTTTCTTT.

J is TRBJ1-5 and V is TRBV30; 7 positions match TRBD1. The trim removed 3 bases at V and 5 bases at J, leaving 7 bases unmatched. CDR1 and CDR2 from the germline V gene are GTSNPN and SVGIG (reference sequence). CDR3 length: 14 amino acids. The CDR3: CAWSGGQSYQPQHF. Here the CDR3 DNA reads TGTGCCTGGAGCGGGGGACAGTCCTATCAGCCCCAGCATTTT.